The 9 T cell receptor beta chains given below trace back to one sample, sequenced in a study of early T cells in non-severe SARS-CoV-2 infection. From the 5' RACE reads, TCRdb called clonotypes with MiXCR, one entry per CDR3 protein. The table records tens of thousands of distinct CDR3 sequences, 4.9% of them present only once. What was sequenced was whole blood. The receptors were gathered from an adult who was a healthcare worker with PCR-confirmed SARS-CoV-2 infection or an uninfected control (not recorded which).

This clonotype was observed many times. CDR3 in DNA: TGCAGTGCTAGCATCTTAGGGGCGGGGAAGTTCTTC. The encoded protein is CSASILGAGKFF. The rearrangement links TRBV20-1 to TRBJ2-1; possibly TRBD2 for D (6 bases). Germline values: CDR1 DFQATT, CDR2 SNEGSKA (reference sequence). Trimming cost V 3 bases and J 14 bases, with 17 bases left between them. The length of the CDR3 is 12 residues.

This clonotype came up many times. This chain joins TRBV18 and TRBJ1-1, with a possible D match to TRBD1 (5 bases). The CDR3 sequence is 14 residues long. Germline V gene lookup returns CDR1 KGHSH and CDR2 LQKENI. V dropped 5 bases and J dropped 0 bases, with 10 bases sitting between them. CDR3: CASSTQGMNTEAFF. The CDR3 DNA reads TGTGCCAGCTCAACTCAGGGTATGAACACTGAAGCTTTCTTT.

This clonotype occurred many times. The chain carries TRBV11-2 and TRBJ1-4; 9 positions match TRBD1. J gave up 6 bases and V 5 bases, and 7 bases lay outside the gene matches. The CDR3 extends over 15 amino acids. Germline V gene sequence: CDR1 SGHAT, CDR2 FQNNGV. Here the CDR3 DNA reads TGTGCCAGCAGCCGAAACAGGGGGCGCGATGAAAAACTGTTTTTT. Translation: CASSRNRGRDEKLFF.

This clonotype was seen at least ten times. The genes are TRBV23-1 and TRBJ1-1, with D perhaps matching TRBD1 (6 bases). TRBV23-1 is classed as an ORF, of uncertain function. V was clipped by 3 bases and J by 1 base, with 15 bases between them. The CDR3 length is 16 residues. CDR3 residues: CASSHDRLPRNTEAFF. In DNA, the CDR3 is TGCGCCAGCAGTCACGACAGGCTTCCTCGGAACACTGAAGCTTTCTTT.

This clonotype came up many times. The rearrangement joins TRBV9 to TRBJ1-5; D is possibly TRBD1 (6 bases). Trimming removed 3 bases from V and 1 base from J, with 11 bases in between. CDR1 SGDLS and CDR2 YYNGEE come from the germline V gene. The CDR3 covers 15 residues. The DNA for the CDR3 is TGTGCCAGCAGCGCAACGGGACAAAGCAATCAGCCCCAGCATTTT. It translates to CASSATGQSNQPQHF.

Many counts were recorded for this clonotype. The chain has TRBV6-6 and TRBJ2-7, with 9 bases lining up with TRBD2. There are 16 residues in the CDR3. Germline V gene data show CDR1 as MNHNY and CDR2 as SVGAGI (reference sequence). Trimming cost V 5 bases and J 4 bases; bases outside gene matches: 12. In DNA form, the CDR3 reads TGTGCCAGCAGTCCCCACGGTCGCGGGAGGGGGTACGAGCAGTACTTC. Residues: CASSPHGRGRGYEQYF.

This clonotype has just a few counts. The CDR3 nucleotides read TGCAGCGTCTGCGTCCTGAACACTGAAGCTTTCTTT. This codes for CSVCVLNTEAFF. The rearrangement links TRBV29-1 to TRBJ1-1, with D hard to call. The CDR3 is 12 residues long. The V gene's germline CDR1 is SQVTM and CDR2 ANQGSEA. Trimming shortened V by 6 bases and J by 0 bases, and 8 bases separated the two germline ends.

This rearrangement joins TRBV6-2 or TRBV6-3 to TRBJ2-7; D gene ambiguous. The V gene's germline CDR1 is MNHEY and CDR2 SVGEGT. V lost 2 bases and J lost 0, with 17 bases in between. There are 17 residues in the CDR3. The CDR3 DNA reads as TGTGCCAGCAGTTACCCGAGAGCAGCAGTTAGCTCCTACGAGCAGTACTTC. Protein product: CASSYPRAAVSSYEQYF.

This clonotype was found many times. The chain couples TRBV3-1 to TRBJ1-2; D call uncertain. Germline V gene sequence: CDR1 LGHDT, CDR2 YNNKEL (reference sequence). The CDR3 totals 12 residues. With 6 bases removed from V and 8 bases from J, the gap between germline ends came to 13 bases. The CDR3 spells CASSISRSGYTF. Here the CDR3 DNA reads TGTGCCAGCAGTATATCCCGGAGCGGCTACACCTTC.